These T cell receptor beta chains were read from a single sample in a study of T cell repertoires in cytomegalovirus infection. These receptors lack a known antigen. TCRdb re-called the reads through MiXCR, storing one row per CDR3 protein. Of about 890,000 distinct CDR3 sequences in the sample, around 32% were seen once. Source: cultured CD8+ T cells from PBMCs, taken from culture after CMV antigen stimulation. These receptors were collected from a human donor in good health (CMV status not recorded). Some clones in this sample may be carry-over from other donors' samples. CDR3s leave out the opening cysteine and the closing phenylalanine or tryptophan.

j_gene: TRBJ1-2
v_gene: TRBV20-1
CDR3aa: SARVVKGPGYT

j_gene: TRBJ1-2
v_gene: TRBV7-8
CDR3aa: ASAVLQGQGYGYT

j_gene: TRBJ2-2
v_gene: TRBV7-9
CDR3aa: ASSHTFKNELF

j_gene: TRBJ1-5
v_gene: TRBV7-2
CDR3aa: ASSLPGTPNISQH

j_gene: TRBJ1-1
v_gene: TRBV12-3/TRBV12-4
CDR3aa: ASSPMGTEAF

j_gene: TRBJ2-1
v_gene: TRBV28
CDR3aa: VSSLVAGGLLNEQF

j_gene: TRBJ2-1
v_gene: TRBV6-5
CDR3aa: ASSYRNLAGEQF

j_gene: TRBJ2-5
v_gene: TRBV5-1
CDR3aa: ASSLDWGRETQY

j_gene: TRBJ1-2
v_gene: TRBV6-1
CDR3aa: ASTHRGGKPLRGYT

j_gene: TRBJ1-1
v_gene: TRBV9
CDR3aa: ASSVPDRAFNTEAF

j_gene: TRBJ2-2
v_gene: TRBV7-6
CDR3aa: ASSYKGELF

j_gene: TRBJ2-3
v_gene: TRBV12-3/TRBV12-4
CDR3aa: ASSLAALTDTQY

j_gene: TRBJ1-1
v_gene: TRBV12-5
CDR3aa: ASGSLRPFGTEAF

j_gene: TRBJ1-1
v_gene: TRBV19
CDR3aa: ASSMGRSWWTEAF

j_gene: TRBJ1-4
v_gene: TRBV19
CDR3aa: ASSVTGTGQKLF

j_gene: TRBJ1-5
v_gene: TRBV7-2
CDR3aa: ASSLGVGSQPQH

j_gene: TRBJ2-7
v_gene: TRBV7-9
CDR3aa: ASSLRRGTYEQY

j_gene: TRBJ2-3
v_gene: TRBV6-1
CDR3aa: ASSEEGGGSTDTQY

j_gene: TRBJ2-7
v_gene: TRBV7-9
CDR3aa: ANVSPYEQY

j_gene: TRBJ1-1
v_gene: TRBV6-2/TRBV6-3
CDR3aa: ATDRGTNTEAF

j_gene: TRBJ1-5
v_gene: TRBV24-1
CDR3aa: ATSGTHRDPYGNQPQH

j_gene: TRBJ2-1
v_gene: TRBV7-9
CDR3aa: ASSSTGVPFSYNEQF

j_gene: TRBJ1-1
v_gene: TRBV13
CDR3aa: ASSFGQSEAF

j_gene: TRBJ2-5
v_gene: TRBV6-2/TRBV6-3
CDR3aa: ASSYWGLAEPDEEETQY

j_gene: TRBJ2-1
v_gene: TRBV5-6
CDR3aa: ATGKGGGYNEQF

j_gene: TRBJ2-7
v_gene: TRBV7-8
CDR3aa: ASKYTGTGGIDEQY

j_gene: TRBJ1-2
v_gene: TRBV18
CDR3aa: ASSPPDSPLGYT

j_gene: TRBJ1-1
v_gene: TRBV6-5
CDR3aa: ASSRFPGEAF

j_gene: TRBJ1-2
v_gene: TRBV6-1
CDR3aa: ASSSQGAEIGYT

j_gene: TRBJ2-6
v_gene: TRBV6-6
CDR3aa: ASSPNGANVLT

j_gene: TRBJ2-5
v_gene: TRBV28
CDR3aa: ASSRGHHWGQQETQY